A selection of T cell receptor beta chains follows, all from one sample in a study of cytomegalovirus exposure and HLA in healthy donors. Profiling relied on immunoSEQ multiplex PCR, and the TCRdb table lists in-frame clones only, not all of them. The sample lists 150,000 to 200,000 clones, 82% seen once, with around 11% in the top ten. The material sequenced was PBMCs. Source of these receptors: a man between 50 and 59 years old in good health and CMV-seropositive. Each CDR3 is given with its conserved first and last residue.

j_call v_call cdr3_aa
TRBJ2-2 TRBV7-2 CASGGTSVGELFF
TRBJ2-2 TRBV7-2 CASSLRGGQWLGVTGELFF
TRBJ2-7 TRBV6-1 CASSEGDRSGGYEQYF
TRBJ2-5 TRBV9 CASSVALAGEETQYF
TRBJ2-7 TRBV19 CASSLGRGSYEQYF
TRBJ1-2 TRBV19 CASSIEPQVDGYTF
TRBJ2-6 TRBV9 CASSTRADPFSGANGLTF
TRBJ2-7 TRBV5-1 CASSYGASGYEQYF
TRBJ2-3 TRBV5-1 CASRGGAGGPLDTQYF
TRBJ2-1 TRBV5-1 CASSLSPGSYNEQFF
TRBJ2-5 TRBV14 CASSHTQETQYF
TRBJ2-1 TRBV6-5 CASRASPGYNEQFF
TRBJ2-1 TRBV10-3 CATNDGLAGSAKFF
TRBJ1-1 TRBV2 CASKLGMGAFF
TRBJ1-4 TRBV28 CASSPGTGFNEKLFF
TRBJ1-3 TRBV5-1 CASSLSSSGNTIYF
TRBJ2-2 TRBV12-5 CARGWQGAHTGELFF